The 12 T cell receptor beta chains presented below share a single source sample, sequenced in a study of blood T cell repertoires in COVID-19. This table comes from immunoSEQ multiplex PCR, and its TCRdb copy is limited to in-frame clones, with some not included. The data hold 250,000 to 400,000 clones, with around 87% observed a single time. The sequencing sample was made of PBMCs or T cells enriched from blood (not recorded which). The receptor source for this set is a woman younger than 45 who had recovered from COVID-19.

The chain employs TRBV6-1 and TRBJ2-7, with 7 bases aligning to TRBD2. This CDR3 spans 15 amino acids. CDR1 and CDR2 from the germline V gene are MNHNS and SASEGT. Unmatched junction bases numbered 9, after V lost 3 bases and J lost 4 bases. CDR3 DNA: TGTGCCAGCAGTGAGATGGTGGGACTAACTTACGAGCAGTACTTC. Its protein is CASSEMVGLTYEQYF.

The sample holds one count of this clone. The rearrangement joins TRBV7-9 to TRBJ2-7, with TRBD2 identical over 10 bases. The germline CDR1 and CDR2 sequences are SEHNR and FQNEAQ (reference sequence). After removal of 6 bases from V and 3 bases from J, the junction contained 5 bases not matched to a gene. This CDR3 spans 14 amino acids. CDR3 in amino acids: CASSYSGRDYEQYF. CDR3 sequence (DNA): TGTGCCAGCAGTTACAGCGGGAGGGACTACGAGCAGTACTTC.

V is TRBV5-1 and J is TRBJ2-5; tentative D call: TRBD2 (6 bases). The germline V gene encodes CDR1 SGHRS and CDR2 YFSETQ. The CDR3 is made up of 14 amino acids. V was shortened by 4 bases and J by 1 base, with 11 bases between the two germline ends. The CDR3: CASSLGSTQETQYF. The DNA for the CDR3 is TGCGCCAGCAGCCTCGGGAGCACCCAAGAGACCCAGTACTTC. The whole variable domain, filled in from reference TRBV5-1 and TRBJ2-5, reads KAGVTQTPRYLIKTRGQQVTLSCSPISGHRSVSWYQQTPGQGLQFLFEYFSETQRNKGNFPGRFSGRQFSNSRSEMNVSTLELGDSALYLCASSLGSTQETQYFGPGTRLLVL.

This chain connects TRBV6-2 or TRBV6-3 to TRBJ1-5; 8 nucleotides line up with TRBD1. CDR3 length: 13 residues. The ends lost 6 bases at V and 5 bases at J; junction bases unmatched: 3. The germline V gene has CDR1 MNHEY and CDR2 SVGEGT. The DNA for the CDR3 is TGTGCCAGCAGCCTACAGGGGGATCAGCCCCAGCATTTT. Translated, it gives CASSLQGDQPQHF.

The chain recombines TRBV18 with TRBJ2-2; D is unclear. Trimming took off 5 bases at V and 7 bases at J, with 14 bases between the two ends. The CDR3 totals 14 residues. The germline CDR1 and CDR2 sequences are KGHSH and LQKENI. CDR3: CASSVNLSGGELFF. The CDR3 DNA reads TGTGCCAGCTCAGTCAACCTGTCCGGCGGGGAGCTGTTTTTT.

The CDR3: CASSLSISGGAQNTEAFF. The CDR3 DNA reads TGTGCCAGCAGCTTGTCAATTTCCGGAGGGGCTCAGAACACTGAAGCTTTCTTT. This sequence joins TRBV5-4 and TRBJ1-1; a weak D match, TRBD1 (5 bases). Germline V lookup: CDR1 SGHNT, CDR2 YYREEE (reference sequence). V was shortened by 1 base and J by 1 base, with 20 bases between the two germline ends. CDR3 length equals 18 residues.

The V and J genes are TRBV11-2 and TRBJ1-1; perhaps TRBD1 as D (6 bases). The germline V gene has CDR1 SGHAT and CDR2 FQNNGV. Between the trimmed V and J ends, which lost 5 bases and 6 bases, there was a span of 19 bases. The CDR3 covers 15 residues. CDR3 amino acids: CASSPPGAEGAEAFF. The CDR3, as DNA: TGTGCCAGCAGCCCCCCAGGGGCGGAAGGGGCTGAAGCTTTCTTT. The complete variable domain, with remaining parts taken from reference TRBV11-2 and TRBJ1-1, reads EAGVAQSPRYKIIEKRQSVAFWCNPISGHATLYWYQQILGQGPKLLIQFQNNGVVDDSQLPKDRFSAERLKGVDSTLKIQPAKLEDSAVYLCASSPPGAEGAEAFFGQGTRLTVV.

The CDR3 here is CASSLAPLVADTQYF. The DNA for the CDR3 is TGTGCCAGCAGCTTAGCCCCCCTAGTTGCAGATACGCAGTATTTT. This chain links TRBV7-9 with TRBJ2-3; D is unclear. Germline V gene lookup returns CDR1 SEHNR and CDR2 FQNEAQ (reference sequence). This CDR3 has 15 amino acids. V dropped 0 bases and J dropped 4 bases, with 11 bases sitting between them. The entire variable domain, with the rest obtained from reference TRBV7-9 and TRBJ2-3, is as follows: DTGVSQNPRHKITKRGQNVTFRCDPISEHNRLYWYRQTLGQGPEFLTYFQNEAQLEKSRLLSDRFSAERPKGSFSTLEIQRTEQGDSAMYLCASSLAPLVADTQYFGPGTRLTVL.

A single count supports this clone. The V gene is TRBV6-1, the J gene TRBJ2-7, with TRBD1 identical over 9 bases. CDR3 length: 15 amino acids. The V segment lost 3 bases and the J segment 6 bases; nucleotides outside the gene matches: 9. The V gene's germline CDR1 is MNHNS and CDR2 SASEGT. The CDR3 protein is CASSDGTGRLGEQYF. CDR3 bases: TGTGCCAGCAGTGACGGGACAGGGCGCCTTGGCGAGCAGTACTTC.

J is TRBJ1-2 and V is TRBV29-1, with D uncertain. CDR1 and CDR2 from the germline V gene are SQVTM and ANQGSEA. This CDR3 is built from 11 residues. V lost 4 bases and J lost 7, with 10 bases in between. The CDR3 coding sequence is TGCAGCGTTGGCTCAGAGGTTGGCTACACCTTC. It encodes CSVGSEVGYTF.

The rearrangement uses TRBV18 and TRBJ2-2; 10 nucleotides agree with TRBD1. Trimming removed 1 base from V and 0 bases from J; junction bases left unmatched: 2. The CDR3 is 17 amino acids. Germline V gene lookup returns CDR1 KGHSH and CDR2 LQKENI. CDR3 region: CASSPRDRGSNTGELFF. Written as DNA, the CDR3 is TGTGCCAGCTCACCACGGGACAGGGGTTCGAACACCGGGGAGCTGTTTTTT.

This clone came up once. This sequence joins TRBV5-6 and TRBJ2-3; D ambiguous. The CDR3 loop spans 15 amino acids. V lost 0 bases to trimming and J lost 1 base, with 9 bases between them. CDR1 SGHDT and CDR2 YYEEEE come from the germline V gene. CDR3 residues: CASSLVSPRTDTQYF. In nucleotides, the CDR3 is TGTGCCAGCAGCTTGGTGAGCCCCCGCACAGATACGCAGTATTTT.